This entry describes one TCR beta chain. The antigen is unknown. Trimming removed 3 bases from V and 0 bases from J, with 6 bases in between. The germline gives CDR1 MNHNS, CDR2 SASEGT. This CDR3 has 15 residues. The sample originates from a study of cytomegalovirus exposure and HLA in healthy donors. Across the study: Early release data held around 80 million unique TCRs from HLA-typed donors. Study-level points and caveats: Reported results showed that the classifier diagnosed cytomegalovirus status with high specificity and sensitivity. Later work showed greater clonal expansion in HLA-associated TCR beta chains than in equally common others.

Donors had nominal health at sampling but likely had unrecorded immune exposures. Primers included in the PCR were 60 Vbeta and 13 Jbeta primers. Repertoires were generated with immunoSEQ multiplex PCR, while TCRdb's copy carries only in-frame clones and drops some. The repertoire holds more than 90,000 clones, 75% to 90% seen once, with about 3.8% in the top ten. The sequence was obtained from a man younger than 40 in good health and CMV-seronegative. Sequenced: PBMCs. The chain recombines TRBV6-1 with TRBJ2-6; D gene uncertain. The CDR3 DNA is TGTGCCAGCAGTGATCGGTACTCTGGGGCCAACGTCCTGACTTTC. Its translation is CASSDRYSGANVLTF.